This TCR beta chain originates from a study of shared clonotypes between healthy human individuals. V gave up 2 bases and J gave up 2 bases, with 9 bases separating them. CDR1 is SGHTA, CDR2 FQGTGA, per germline. The CDR3 loop spans 14 amino acids. In the original analysis: Filtering was not the same, since immunoSEQ gave junction-only sequences without quality scores. Profiling relied on immunoSEQ multiplex PCR, and the TCRdb table lists in-frame clones only, not all of them. The DNA was the basis for D and trimming; V, J and clone size are from that table. This table has roughly 590,000 clones, around 95% appearing once. CD45RO-negative cells were positively selected for CCR7, leaving out terminally differentiated effector memory CD45RA+ cells.

The receptor was derived from a woman in her 30s in good health. The sequenced sample consisted of naive CD8+ T cells sorted from blood. The genes are TRBV7-3 and TRBJ1-2; possibly TRBD1 for D (5 bases). CDR3 bases: TGTGCCAGCAGCTTAGGGACTGGGAACTATGGCTACACCTTC. Its translation: CASSLGTGNYGYTF.